A selection of T cell receptor beta chains follows, all from one sample in a study of PD-L1 blockade in urothelial cancer. Data came from immunoSEQ multiplex PCR; TCRdb stores just in-frame clones and leaves some out. The table lists tens of thousands of clones, roughly 79% of them singletons. The sequences come from PBMCs, collected around atezolizumab (anti-PD-L1) treatment. These TCRs come from a man in his sixties or seventies with urothelial cancer. Both conserved end residues are part of each CDR3. Each record gives: J gene, V gene, clone size, D gene, CDR3 length, CDR3 DNA, CDR3 protein. A D gene is named only where the DNA matches it firmly. Size values are once, few and many counts, or a class for expanded clones, and some rows have none.

>TRBJ2-7|TRBV29-1|.|.|15
TGCAGCGCCCTGGGGGGGCCTGTCGGATCCTACGAGCAGTACTTC
CSALGGPVGSYEQYF
>TRBJ2-7|TRBV5-1|few|.|14
TGCGCCAGCAGCTTGGGCCAGGGGATGTACGAGCAGTACTTC
CASSLGQGMYEQYF
>TRBJ2-1|TRBV6-5|.|TRBD2|15
TGTGCCAGCAGTACACGGACTAGCGGCAACAATGAACAGTTCTTC
CASSTRTSGNNEQFF
>TRBJ1-1|TRBV2|.|.|14
TGTGCCAGCAGTGTGAGGCCTCCGGACACTGAAGCTTTCTTT
CASSVRPPDTEAFF
>TRBJ1-2|TRBV27|few|.|13
TGTGCCAGCAGTTTGACCAGGGAAGGTGGCTACACCTTC
CASSLTREGGYTF
>TRBJ2-3|TRBV11-2|.|.|16
TGTGCCAGCAGCTTAAACGGGGGACCTAGCACAGATACGCAGTATTTT
CASSLNGGPSTDTQYF
>TRBJ2-3|TRBV28|.|.|16
TGTGCCAGCAGTTTGGCCTGGGGAGGTGGGACAGATACGCAGTATTTT
CASSLAWGGGTDTQYF
>TRBJ1-1|TRBV27|once|.|13
TGTGCCAGCTCCGCCCAGGGTAACACTGAAGCTTTCTTT
CASSAQGNTEAFF
>TRBJ1-1|TRBV9|.|.|13
TGTGCCAGCAGCGAAGGACAGAACACTGAAGCTTTCTTT
CASSEGQNTEAFF
>TRBJ2-2|TRBV7-8|.|TRBD2|16
TGTGCCAGCAGCCTAGGGGGAAGCGGGAGAACCGGGGAGCTGTTTTTT
CASSLGGSGRTGELFF
>TRBJ2-3|TRBV15|.|.|16
TGTGCCACCAGCAGAGTCTTCGGCTTTTCGGGGGATACGCAGTATTTT
CATSRVFGFSGDTQYF
>TRBJ1-4|TRBV19|.|.|15
TGTGCCAGTAGTAATGTGAGGGGGAGCAATGAAAAACTGTTTTTT
CASSNVRGSNEKLFF
>TRBJ2-1|TRBV29-1|.|TRBD1|15
TGCAGCGTTGAAGACCCTGACAGGGCCCACAATGAGCAGTTCTTC
CSVEDPDRAHNEQFF
>TRBJ2-5|TRBV10-3|.|TRBD1|16
TGTGCCATCAGCCGAGGACAGGCCCGGACGGGGGAGACCCAGTACTTC
CAISRGQARTGETQYF
>TRBJ2-5|TRBV9|.|TRBD1|15
TGTGCCAGCAGCACCCGACAGGGCGTCCAAGAGACCCAGTACTTC
CASSTRQGVQETQYF
>TRBJ2-1|TRBV27|.|TRBD2|13
TGTGCCAGCAGAGGTAGCGGGAGGAATGAGCAGTTCTTC
CASRGSGRNEQFF
>TRBJ2-7|TRBV5-8|.|TRBD2|19
TGTGCCAGCAGCCTGGCTCGCGGGAGGTGTTCTCGGCTAATTTGCGAGCAGTACTTC
CASSLARGRCSRLICEQYF
>TRBJ2-6|TRBV5-1|.|.|13
TGCGCCAGCAGCCCGGACAGGGCCAACGTCCTGACTTTC
CASSPDRANVLTF
>TRBJ1-4|TRBV30|.|.|12
TGTGCCTGGGCACAGCAAGGTGAAAAACTGTTTTTT
CAWAQQGEKLFF
>TRBJ1-1|TRBV6-1|once|TRBD1|14
TGTGCCAGCAGCCTCGACCCAGGGGGCACTGAAGCTTTCTTT
CASSLDPGGTEAFF
>TRBJ1-3|TRBV2|.|.|15
TGTGCCAGCAGGGCCGGACAGAGCTCTGGAAACACCATATATTTT
CASRAGQSSGNTIYF
>TRBJ2-5|TRBV5-1|.|TRBD2|15
TGCGCCAGCAGCAAAAGGACTAGCGGGGGTGAGACCCAGTACTTC
CASSKRTSGGETQYF
>TRBJ2-7|TRBV7-8|.|TRBD1|15
TGTGCCAGCAGCTTACGGACAGGGAGCTCCTACGAGCAGTACTTC
CASSLRTGSSYEQYF
>TRBJ1-2|TRBV5-6|.|.|14
TGTGCCAGCAGCTTTACAGGGTCTAACTATGGCTACACCTTC
CASSFTGSNYGYTF
>TRBJ2-2|TRBV5-5|.|TRBD1|15
TGTGCCAGCAGTCGGGACAGCTCGAACACCGGGGAGCTGTTTTTT
CASSRDSSNTGELFF
>TRBJ1-4|TRBV6-5|.|TRBD1|16
TGTGCCAGCAGTTACGCGGGACAGCCTGGGGGTAGAGTATTGTTTTTT
CASSYAGQPGGRVLFF
>TRBJ1-1|TRBV5-1|.|.|17
TGCGCCAGCAGCTTGGGAAGGCAGGCGGGCCAAAACACTGAAGCTTTCTTT
CASSLGRQAGQNTEAFF
>TRBJ2-3|TRBV7-8|.|TRBD2|15
TGTGCCAGCAGCTTAGCAGCGGGAGGGCCGGATACGCAGTATTTT
CASSLAAGGPDTQYF
>TRBJ2-5|TRBV11-3|few|.|12
TGTGCCAGCAGCTTAGCTGCCGGGACCCAGTACTTC
CASSLAAGTQYF
>TRBJ2-3|TRBV5-1|.|TRBD2|13
TGCGCCAGCAGCAAGACTAGCGGGGCTTGGCAGTATTTT
CASSKTSGAWQYF
>TRBJ1-2|TRBV2|.|TRBD1|12
TGTGCCAGCAGCGGAACAGGGGGCGGCTACACCTTC
CASSGTGGGYTF
>TRBJ1-5|TRBV2|.|.|15
TGTGCCAGCAGAACCGACAGGAATAGCAATCAGCCCCAGCATTTT
CASRTDRNSNQPQHF
>TRBJ1-3|TRBV15|few|.|15
TGTGCCACCAGCAGAGGAGGTGCGGGGGGCAACACCATATATTTT
CATSRGGAGGNTIYF
>TRBJ1-2|TRBV29-1|.|TRBD1|13
TGCAGCTCCGGGGGACAGGGGGCGGGGGGCTACACCTTC
CSSGGQGAGGYTF
>TRBJ2-3|TRBV27|.|TRBD2|13
TGTGCCAGCCCTGGGGGGGGCACAGATACGCAGTATTTT
CASPGGGTDTQYF
>TRBJ1-3|TRBV6-1|.|.|15
TGTGCCAGCAGTGAAGCCGGCAGGGGAGCGAACACCATATATTTT
CASSEAGRGANTIYF
>TRBJ2-1|TRBV4-1|.|.|15
TGCGCCAGCAGCCCCACAGGGAGCTCCTACAATGAGCAGTTCTTC
CASSPTGSSYNEQFF
>TRBJ2-3|TRBV7-9|.|.|15
TGTGCCAGCAGCTTAGCAGGACTAAGCACAGATACGCAGTATTTT
CASSLAGLSTDTQYF
>TRBJ2-6|TRBV4-2|.|.|13
TGTGCCAGCAGCCAAGAAATCCGCGGCGTCCTGACTTTC
CASSQEIRGVLTF
>TRBJ2-7|TRBV19|.|TRBD1|15
TGTGCCAGTCGTCGGGGACAGGACAAACTCTACGAGCAGTACTTC
CASRRGQDKLYEQYF
>TRBJ2-3|TRBV11-3|.|.|13
TGTGCCAGCAGCTTAGGAAGCGCAGATACGCAGTATTTT
CASSLGSADTQYF
>TRBJ1-6|TRBV19|.|TRBD1|16
TGTGCCAGTAGTAATACAGGGGGAATGGATAATTCACCCCTCCACTTT
CASSNTGGMDNSPLHF
>TRBJ2-7|TRBV7-2|.|.|15
TGTGCCAGCAGCTTAGGAGTTGGGGGGTCCTACGAGCAGTACTTC
CASSLGVGGSYEQYF
>TRBJ2-5|TRBV6-5|.|.|15
TGTGCCAGCAGTCACGAGGCCTCCGGGCAAGAGACCCAGTACTTC
CASSHEASGQETQYF
>TRBJ2-5|TRBV7-2|.|.|13
TGTGCCAGCAGCCTAGTCCCCCTCGGGACCCAGTACTTC
CASSLVPLGTQYF
>TRBJ2-2|TRBV2|.|.|15
TGTGCCAGCAGTGAAGCGGGGGGGGCCACCGGGGAGCTGTTTTTT
CASSEAGGATGELFF
>TRBJ2-7|TRBV7-8|.|.|16
TGTGCCAGCAGCTTAACGACGGTAGACAGAAGCTACGAGCAGTACTTC
CASSLTTVDRSYEQYF
>TRBJ2-2|TRBV9|.|.|16
TGTGCCAGCAGCGTAGCCGGTCCCCCGAACACCGGGGAGCTGTTTTTT
CASSVAGPPNTGELFF
>TRBJ1-5|TRBV29-1|.|.|12
TGCAGCGTTGGAGGGAACCGGGGGCCCCAGCATTTT
CSVGGNRGPQHF
>TRBJ2-2|TRBV4-2|.|TRBD2|15
TGTGCCAGCAGCCAAGTTAGTAGCGGGACCGGGGAGCTGTTTTTT
CASSQVSSGTGELFF
>TRBJ1-2|TRBV11-2|.|.|16
TGTGCCAGCAGCTTACAGGGAGGCATCACGAACTATGGCTACACCTTC
CASSLQGGITNYGYTF
>TRBJ1-1|TRBV10-1|.|.|13
TGCGCCAGCAGCAGGGGACTGAACACTGAAGCTTTCTTT
CASSRGLNTEAFF